The source of this T cell receptor (beta chain) is a study of regulatory and conventional T cells in RAG deficiency. Study outcomes and limitations: Other subsets showed around 10-fold reductions, but Treg unique TCR beta sequences fell 95 to 100-fold in these patients. Shannon entropy was markedly lower and Simpson indices higher in RAG-deficient patients than control T-cell subsets.

Profiled with immunoSEQ multiplex PCR; TCRdb holds only in-frame clones, not every one. The repertoire holds 34,000 or so clones, with approximately 89% as singletons. Notes on this clone: Its antigen is as yet unknown.

This same sample was also part of a study on regulatory T cells. That work states: The PCR used 52 TRBV and 13 TRBJ primers.

The sequenced material came from CD8+ T cells sorted from blood. The TCR sequence derives from a human donor in good health.

CDR3 amino acids: CASSLTGTGGDSPLHF. The CDR3 DNA reads as TGTGCCAGCAGCTTAACCGGGACAGGGGGCGATTCACCCCTCCACTTT. The chain combines TRBV5-6 with TRBJ1-6, with 12 bases aligning to TRBD1. CDR3 length: 16 amino acids. The germline V gene encodes CDR1 SGHDT and CDR2 YYEEEE. The junction had 5 bases not matched to a gene; V was cut back by 2 bases and J by 8 bases.